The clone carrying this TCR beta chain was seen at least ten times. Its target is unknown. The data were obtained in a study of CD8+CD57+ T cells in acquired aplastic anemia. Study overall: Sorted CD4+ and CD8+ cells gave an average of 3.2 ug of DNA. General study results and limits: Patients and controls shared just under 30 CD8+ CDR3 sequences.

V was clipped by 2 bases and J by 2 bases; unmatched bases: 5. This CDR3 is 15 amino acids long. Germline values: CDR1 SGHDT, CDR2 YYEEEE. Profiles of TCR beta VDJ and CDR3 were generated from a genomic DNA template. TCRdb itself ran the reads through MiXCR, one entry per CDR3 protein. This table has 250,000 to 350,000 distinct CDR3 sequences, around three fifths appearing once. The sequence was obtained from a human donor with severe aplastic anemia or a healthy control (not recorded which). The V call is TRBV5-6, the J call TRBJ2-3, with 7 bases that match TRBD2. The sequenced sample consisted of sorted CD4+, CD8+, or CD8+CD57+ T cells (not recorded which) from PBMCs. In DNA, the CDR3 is TGTGCCAGCAGCTTTAGCGGGCGAAACACAGATACGCAGTATTTT. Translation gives CASSFSGRNTDTQYF.